A single sample is the source of the 26 T cell receptor beta chains below, sequenced in a study of beta chain features in type 1 diabetes (dated 2018 in TCRdb). Library preparation was by the immunoSEQ multiplex PCR assay. The entire amount of isolated RNA was reverse transcribed using the High Capacity cDNA Reverse Transcription Kit, so the sequenced TCRB transcripts were expressed ones. Imported from immuneACCESS, the table was reduced by TCRdb to in-frame sequences with V and J called. These copies leave out some clones; in studies compared against another copy, an unresolved V gene accounts for under half, and the cause of the remainder is not known. Recorded for this sample are a few hundred thousand clones; 10% to 15% of them occurred a single time. Jointly, the top ten make up roughly 0.017% of the sample. The sequenced sample was naive CD4+ T cells from blood. The cell subset or site label, read with the paper, signifies: true naive CD4+ T cells. These receptors all stem from a man younger than 30 in good health.

The chain links TRBV18 to TRBJ2-3; no definite D call. V dropped 9 bases and J dropped 0 bases, with 13 bases sitting between them. The CDR3 runs 14 residues. Looked up from germline, CDR1 is KGHSH and CDR2 is LQKENI. The DNA of the CDR3 is TGTGCCAGTTCGGCAGGCCCTAGCACAGATACGCAGTATTTT. It translates to CASSAGPSTDTQYF.

This clone has ten or more counts. The chain combines TRBV29-1 with TRBJ2-3, with D hard to call. CDR3 length: 11 amino acids. With 6 bases removed from V and 4 bases from J, the gap between germline ends came to 8 bases. The germline V gene has CDR1 SQVTM and CDR2 ANQGSEA. The CDR3 sequence: CSVGAADTQYF. CDR3 nucleotide sequence: TGCAGCGTCGGCGCGGCAGATACGCAGTATTTT.

This clone was observed a few times. The gene calls are TRBV30 and TRBJ1-3; 7 nucleotides align to TRBD1. This CDR3 spans 14 amino acids. J was trimmed by 3 bases and V by 3 bases; bases with no gene match: 5. The germline CDR1 and CDR2 sequences are GTSNPN and SVGIG (reference sequence). CDR3 DNA sequence: TGTGCCTGGAGGGGCAGGGGGAATGGAAACACCATATATTTT. Protein product: CAWRGRGNGNTIYF.

This rearrangement joins TRBV9 to TRBJ1-2, with TRBD1 matching 7 bases. The CDR3 spans 13 residues. The J segment lost 8 bases and the V segment lost 3 bases, leaving 7 bases of the junction unmatched. CDR1 and CDR2 (germline): SGDLS, YYNGEE. The CDR3 bases are TGTGCCAGCAGCGCCAGACAGGGTGGGGGCTACACCTTC. Amino acid sequence: CASSARQGGGYTF. Full variable domain (remainder filled in from reference TRBV9 and TRBJ1-2): DSGVTQTPKHLITATGQRVTLRCSPRSGDLSVYWYQQSLDQGLQFLIQYYNGEERAKGNILERFSAQQFPDLHSELNLSSLELGDSALYFCASSARQGGGYTFGSGTRLTVV.

This CDR3 reads CAWSAQAQETQYF. As DNA, the CDR3 is TGTGCCTGGAGTGCACAGGCCCAAGAGACCCAGTACTTC. The chain has TRBV30 and TRBJ2-5; TRBD1 is a possible D gene (5 bases). The CDR3 is 13 residues long. The germline V gene encodes CDR1 GTSNPN and CDR2 SVGIG (reference sequence). The V and J ends lost 1 base and 1 base respectively, with 7 bases between them. Based on the CDR3 plus reference TRBV30 and TRBJ2-5, the full variable domain is SQTIHQWPATLVQPVGSPLSLECTVEGTSNPNLYWYRQAAGRGLQLLFYSVGIGQISSEVPQNLSASRPQDRQFILSSKKLLLSDSGFYLCAWSAQAQETQYFGPGTRLLVL.

This chain links TRBV30 with TRBJ1-5; D gene unclear. The V gene lost 2 bases and the J gene lost 0 bases, with 5 bases spanning the gap. Germline values: CDR1 GTSNPN, CDR2 SVGIG (reference sequence). The CDR3 totals 13 residues. Written as DNA, the CDR3 is TGTGCCTGGAGTCTAAATAGCAATCAGCCCCAGCATTTT. Amino acid sequence: CAWSLNSNQPQHF.

The chain is built from TRBV28 and TRBJ2-1, with 12 bases aligning to TRBD2. Germline V lookup: CDR1 MDHEN, CDR2 SYDVKM. This CDR3 has 16 amino acids. V lost 10 bases and J lost 3; bases outside the gene matches: 10. CDR3 loop: CAISPTSGSYYNEQFF. In DNA form, the CDR3 reads TGTGCCATTTCCCCGACTAGCGGGAGTTACTACAATGAGCAGTTCTTC.

This clone has a handful of counts. The chain is built from TRBV30 and TRBJ1-5, with D hard to call. Germline V lookup: CDR1 GTSNPN, CDR2 SVGIG (reference sequence). Trimming removed 0 bases from V and 6 bases from J, with 12 bases in between. The CDR3 is 14 residues long. CDR3 sequence reads: CAWSVELGLQPQHF. The CDR3 coding sequence is TGTGCCTGGAGTGTGGAGTTAGGCCTTCAGCCCCAGCATTTT.

V and J are TRBV6-5 and TRBJ2-3; tentative D call: TRBD2 (5 bases). V lost 2 bases and J 1 base, leaving 7 bases between the germline ends. The germline gives CDR1 MNHEY, CDR2 SVGAGI. There are 14 residues in the CDR3. CDR3 loop: CASSYKEGTDTQYF. DNA of the CDR3: TGTGCCAGCAGTTACAAGGAGGGCACAGATACGCAGTATTTT.

This clone came up a few times. The CDR3 loop reads CASSQGIRQDLYGYTF. The CDR3 DNA follows: TGCGCCAGCAGCCAAGGGATCCGACAGGACCTCTATGGCTACACCTTC. The chain couples TRBV4-3 to TRBJ1-2, with D possibly TRBD1 on 6 matching bases. The V gene lost 1 base and the J gene lost 4 bases, with 16 bases spanning the gap. Looked up from germline, CDR1 is LGHNA and CDR2 is YSLEER. CDR3 length: 16 residues.

Only a few counts were recorded for this clone. The CDR3: CASSLRLARTDTQYF. The CDR3 DNA is TGTGCCAGCAGCTTACGTTTAGCCCGCACAGATACGCAGTATTTT. J is TRBJ2-3 and V is TRBV11-2; D is unresolved. The CDR3 has 15 residues. Trimming shortened V by 2 bases and J by 1 base, and 10 bases separated the two germline ends. Per germline, CDR1 SGHAT and CDR2 FQNNGV.

The chain has TRBV28 and TRBJ1-1, with D perhaps TRBD1 (6 bases). Trimming shortened V by 4 bases and J by 0 bases, and 15 bases separated the two germline ends. Looked up from germline, CDR1 is MDHEN and CDR2 is SYDVKM. The CDR3 has 16 residues. The chain's CDR3 is CASSSPRGSMNTEAFF. The CDR3 DNA reads as TGTGCCAGCAGTTCCCCCAGGGGCTCGATGAACACTGAAGCTTTCTTT. The entire variable domain, with the rest obtained from reference TRBV28 and TRBJ1-1, is as follows: DVKVTQSSRYLVKRTGEKVFLECVQDMDHENMFWYRQDPGLGLRLIYFSYDVKMKEKGDIPEGYSVSREKKERFSLILESASTNQTSMYLCASSSPRGSMNTEAFFGQGTRLTVV.

Notes on this clone: Other DNA sequences from this sample encode an identical CDR3 as well. The J gene is TRBJ2-5, the V gene TRBV18, with 9 bases matching TRBD1. The CDR3 runs 14 residues. The V gene end was trimmed by 6 bases and the J gene end by 3 bases; junction bases not matched to a gene: 5. Germline loops: CDR1 KGHSH, CDR2 LQKENI. The CDR3 DNA is TGTGCCAGCTCCCCGGGGACAGGGAAAGAGACCCAGTACTTC. Protein product: CASSPGTGKETQYF.

V gene TRBV7-9 combines with J gene TRBJ1-4; D is ambiguous. From germline, CDR1 is SEHNR and CDR2 FQNEAQ (reference sequence). The CDR3 has 12 residues. Trimming pared 5 bases from V and 11 bases from J, leaving 12 bases between. The CDR3 here is CASSPESGKLFF. Written as DNA, the CDR3 is TGTGCCAGCAGCCCCGAATCGGGTAAACTGTTTTTT.

This clone was detected ten times or more. V gene TRBV18 combines with J gene TRBJ2-6, with D unresolved. V was cut by 5 bases and J by 4 bases, with 9 bases left in between. CDR3 length: 14 residues. Germline-derived CDR1 and CDR2 are KGHSH and LQKENI. CDR3 coding DNA: TGTGCCAGCTCAATCTCCTCCGGGGCCAACGTCCTGACTTTC. Protein product: CASSISSGANVLTF.

This clone was counted a few times. This chain uses TRBV30 with TRBJ2-7; 8 bases agree with TRBD2. The CDR3 extends over 14 amino acids. The ends lost 5 bases at V and 0 bases at J; junction bases unmatched: 6. The germline gives CDR1 GTSNPN, CDR2 SVGIG (reference sequence). CDR3 DNA: TGTGCCTGGGGCTTAGCGGGAAGCTCCTACGAGCAGTACTTC. As protein: CAWGLAGSSYEQYF.

This sequence joins TRBV7-2 and TRBJ2-5, with 7 nucleotides matching TRBD1. Germline V gene sequence: CDR1 SGHTA, CDR2 FQGNSA. The junction had 5 bases not matched to a gene; V was cut back by 6 bases and J by 1 base. The CDR3 is 14 residues long. The CDR3 DNA reads TGTGCCAGCAGTTATAGGGGGCTCCAAGAGACCCAGTACTTC. It specifies CASSYRGLQETQYF.

This clone was observed a single time. The chain couples TRBV27 to TRBJ2-2; D is possibly TRBD1 (6 bases). Germline CDR1 is MNHEY and CDR2 is SMNVEV (reference sequence). V was pared by 5 bases and J by 6 bases, with 10 bases between. This CDR3 spans 13 amino acids. As DNA, the CDR3 is TGTGCCAGCAGTCAAGGGACACCCGGGGAGCTGTTTTTT. Translation: CASSQGTPGELFF.

The chain is built from TRBV5-1 and TRBJ2-1, with 8 bases aligning to TRBD1. After removal of 4 bases from V and 6 bases from J, the junction contained 6 bases not matched to a gene. Germline CDR1 SGHRS, CDR2 YFSETQ. This CDR3 contains 14 residues. CDR3 DNA sequence: TGCGCCAGCAGCACCCTGGACAGGGTCAATGAGCAGTTCTTC. Encoded protein: CASSTLDRVNEQFF.

This sequence joins TRBV29-1 and TRBJ2-7, with TRBD2 identical over 8 bases. The germline V gene has CDR1 SQVTM and CDR2 ANQGSEA. Trimming at V came to 5 bases and at J to 2 bases, leaving 11 bases not matched to a gene. The CDR3 is 15 residues long. The CDR3 region is CSVLSSSGGPYEQYF. For the CDR3, the DNA is TGCAGCGTTTTATCGTCAAGCGGGGGACCCTACGAGCAGTACTTC.

This chain connects TRBV6-5 to TRBJ2-4; perhaps TRBD2 as D (5 bases). Germline V gene sequence: CDR1 MNHEY, CDR2 SVGAGI. V lost 0 bases to trimming and J lost 2 bases, with 8 bases between them. CDR3 size: 15 residues. The CDR3 spells CASSYSGVPKNIQYF. CDR3 nucleotide sequence: TGTGCCAGCAGTTACTCCGGGGTACCCAAAAACATTCAGTACTTC.

This clone occurred a few times. Other DNA sequences within the sample encode an identical CDR3. The CDR3 reads CASSSRGNQPQHF. The DNA for the CDR3 is TGTGCCAGCAGCTCCAGGGGGAATCAGCCCCAGCATTTT. The rearrangement uses TRBV7-2 and TRBJ1-5; 7 nucleotides agree with TRBD1. The CDR3 length is 13 residues. From germline, CDR1 is SGHTA and CDR2 FQGNSA. V was pared by 4 bases and J by 4 bases, with 1 base of the junction left unmatched.

This clone has just a few counts. This chain connects TRBV5-1 to TRBJ2-7; TRBD1 is a possible D gene (5 bases). Trimming removed 4 bases at V and 0 bases at J, with 11 bases between. There are 14 residues in the CDR3. Germline CDR1 and CDR2: SGHRS and YFSETQ. CDR3 protein: CASSTDNYSYEQYF. The CDR3, as DNA: TGCGCCAGCAGCACGGACAACTACTCCTACGAGCAGTACTTC.

This clone has a handful of counts. The chain is built from TRBV30 and TRBJ2-5; 11 positions match TRBD2. J was trimmed by 2 bases and V by 2 bases; bases with no gene match: 7. The germline V gene encodes CDR1 GTSNPN and CDR2 SVGIG (reference sequence). The CDR3 spans 16 residues. The CDR3 region has the DNA TGTGCCTGGAGTAGGGGGACTAGCGGATTGCAAGAGACCCAGTACTTC. It codes for CAWSRGTSGLQETQYF.

CDR3 nucleotide sequence: TGTGCCAGCAGTATACGACAGGGGCTGGCTGGGGCCAACGTCCTGACTTTC. Amino acid sequence: CASSIRQGLAGANVLTF. This rearrangement joins TRBV28 to TRBJ2-6, with 8 bases identical to TRBD1. V gave up 5 bases and J gave up 2 bases; unmatched junction bases: 8. The CDR3 is 17 residues long. Germline V CDR1 and CDR2: MDHEN, SYDVKM.

The chain links TRBV18 to TRBJ1-5; D is perhaps TRBD1 (5 bases). The V end lost 5 bases, the J end lost 0 bases, and 14 bases lay between the germline ends. The CDR3 is 16 amino acids. Looked up from germline, CDR1 is KGHSH and CDR2 is LQKENI. CDR3 region: CASSDNDRYSNQPQHF. CDR3 sequence (DNA): TGTGCCAGCTCAGACAACGACAGATATAGCAATCAGCCCCAGCATTTT. Complete variable domain (other parts from reference TRBV18 and TRBJ1-5): NAGVMQNPRHLVRRRGQEARLRCSPMKGHSHVYWYRQLPEEGLKFMVYLQKENIIDESGMPKERFSAEFPKEGPSILRIQQVVRGDSAAYFCASSDNDRYSNQPQHFGDGTRLSIL.